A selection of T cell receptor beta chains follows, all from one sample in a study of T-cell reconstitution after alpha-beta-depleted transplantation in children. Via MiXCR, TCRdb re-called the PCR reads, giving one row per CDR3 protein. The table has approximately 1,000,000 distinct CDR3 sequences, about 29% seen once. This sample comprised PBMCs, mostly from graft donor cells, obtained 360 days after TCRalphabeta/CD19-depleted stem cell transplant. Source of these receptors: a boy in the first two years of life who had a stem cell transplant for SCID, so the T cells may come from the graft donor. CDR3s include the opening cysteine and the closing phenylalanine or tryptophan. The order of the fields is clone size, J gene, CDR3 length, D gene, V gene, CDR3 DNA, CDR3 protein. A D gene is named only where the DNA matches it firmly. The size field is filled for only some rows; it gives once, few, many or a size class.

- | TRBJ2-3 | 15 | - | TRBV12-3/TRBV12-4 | TGTGCCAGCAGCCGTACAATGATACTCGGGGCTACGCAGTATTTT | CASSRTMILGATQYF
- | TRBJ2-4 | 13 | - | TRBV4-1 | TGCGCCAGCAGCCAAGTCCAGCGAAACATTCAGTACTTC | CASSQVQRNIQYF
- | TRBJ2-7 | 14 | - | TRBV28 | TGTGCCAGCAGTTTGATAGGGCTGGTCTACGAGCAGTACTTC | CASSLIGLVYEQYF
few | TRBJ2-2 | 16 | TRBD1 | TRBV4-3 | TGCGCCAGCAGCCAAGACGAGTCAGGGGGCGGCGGGGAGCTGTTTTTT | CASSQDESGGGGELFF
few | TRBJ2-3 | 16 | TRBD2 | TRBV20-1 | TGCAGTGCCTCAAGGGCACTAGCGGGGGGCCGGAATACGCAGTATTTT | CSASRALAGGRNTQYF
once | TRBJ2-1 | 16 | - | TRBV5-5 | TGTGCCAGCAGCTTTGTGGGGGGTACTACCTACAATGAGCAGTTCTTC | CASSFVGGTTYNEQFF
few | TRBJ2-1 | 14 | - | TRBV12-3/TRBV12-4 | TGTGCCAGCACTCCCGATGGGGTTTACAATGAGCAGTTCTTC | CASTPDGVYNEQFF
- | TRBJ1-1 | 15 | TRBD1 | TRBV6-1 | TGTGCCAGCAGTGCGGACAGGGGGCAGAACACTGAAGCTTTCTTT | CASSADRGQNTEAFF
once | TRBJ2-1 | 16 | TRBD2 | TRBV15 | TGTGCCACCAGCAGAGATTCTAGCGGGGGGCGGAATGAGCAGTTCTTC | CATSRDSSGGRNEQFF
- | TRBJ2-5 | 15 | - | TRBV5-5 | TGTGCCAGCAGCTTGGGAGCGGCGGCGACGGAGACCCAGTACTTC | CASSLGAAATETQYF
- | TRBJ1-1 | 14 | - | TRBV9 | TGTGCCAGCAGCGCCGGGGCGTCGAACACTGAAGCTTTCTTT | CASSAGASNTEAFF
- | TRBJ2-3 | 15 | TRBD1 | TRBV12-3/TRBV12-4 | TGTGCCAGCAGTTTTAACGGCCAGGGGGCAGATACGCAGTATTTT | CASSFNGQGADTQYF
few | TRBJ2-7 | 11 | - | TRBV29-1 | TGCAGCGTTGAGGGGGCGCGGGAGCAGTACTTC | CSVEGAREQYF
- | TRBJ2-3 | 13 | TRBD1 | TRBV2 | TGTGCCAGCGGACAGGGGGCAAGAGATACGCAGTATTTT | CASGQGARDTQYF
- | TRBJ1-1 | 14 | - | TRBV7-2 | TGTGCCAGCAGCATCGCTATGGGCACGACTGAAGCTTTCTTT | CASSIAMGTTEAFF
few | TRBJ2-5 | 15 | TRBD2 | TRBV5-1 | TGCGCCAGCAGCGGGACTAGCGGCTACCAAGAGACCCAGTACTTC | CASSGTSGYQETQYF
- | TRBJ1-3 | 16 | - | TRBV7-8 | TGTGCCAGCAGCTTAGGTCCGTCAGGGTCTGGAAACACCATATATTTT | CASSLGPSGSGNTIYF
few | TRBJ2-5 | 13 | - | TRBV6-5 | TGTGCCAGCAGTTACCCGACTGGGGAGACCCAGTACTTC | CASSYPTGETQYF
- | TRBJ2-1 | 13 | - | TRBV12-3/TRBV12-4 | TGTGCCAGCAGTGACAGTACCTACAATGAGCAGTTCTTC | CASSDSTYNEQFF
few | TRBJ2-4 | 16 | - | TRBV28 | TGTGCCAGCAGTTTATGGGCCGGGGGAGCCAAAAACATTCAGTACTTC | CASSLWAGGAKNIQYF
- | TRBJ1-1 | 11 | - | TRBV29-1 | TGCAGCGTTGGAGGGGGGATGAGGGCTTTCTTT | CSVGGGMRAFF
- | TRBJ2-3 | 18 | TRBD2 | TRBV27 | TGTGCCAGCAGTGAATCCCGACTAGCGGGGGAAGTCACAGATACGCAGTATTTT | CASSESRLAGEVTDTQYF
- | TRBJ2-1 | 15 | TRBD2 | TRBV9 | TGTGCCAGCAGCGTAGACGAGCGGGGGTCGGATGAGCAGTTCTTC | CASSVDERGSDEQFF
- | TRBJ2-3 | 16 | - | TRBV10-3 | TGTGCCATCAGTGAGAGGACCCCCGCGTGGGCAGATACGCAGTATTTT | CAISERTPAWADTQYF
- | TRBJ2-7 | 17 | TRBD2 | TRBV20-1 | TGCAGTGCTCCCCAGGGCCTAGCGGGGAGGAGCTCCTACGAGCAGTACTTC | CSAPQGLAGRSSYEQYF
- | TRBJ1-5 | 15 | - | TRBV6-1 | TGTGCCAGCAGCAGAGGGGAAGGGAACAATCAGCCCCAGCATTTT | CASSRGEGNNQPQHF
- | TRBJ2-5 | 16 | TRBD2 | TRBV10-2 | TGCGCCAGCAGTGAGGTTCTAGCGGGGGGCCAAGAGACCCAGTACTTC | CASSEVLAGGQETQYF
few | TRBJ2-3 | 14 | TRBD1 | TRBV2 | TGTGCCGGAGCGTCGGGACAGGGGCCTGATACGCAGTATTTT | CAGASGQGPDTQYF
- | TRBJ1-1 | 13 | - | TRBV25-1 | TGTGCCAGCACCCCGACGGGAGGGACTGAAGCTTTCTTT | CASTPTGGTEAFF
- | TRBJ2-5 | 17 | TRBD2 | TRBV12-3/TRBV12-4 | TGTGCCAGCAGTCGACGGCGAGAGATTAGCGGGCTAGAGACCCAGTACTTC | CASSRRREISGLETQYF
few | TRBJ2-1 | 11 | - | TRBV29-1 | TGCAGCGTTGAAGTAGCTTATGAGCAGTTCTTC | CSVEVAYEQFF
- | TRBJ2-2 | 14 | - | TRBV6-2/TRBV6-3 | TGTGCCAGCGGCCCGGGACGGCCGATTTGGGAGCTGTTTTTT | CASGPGRPIWELFF
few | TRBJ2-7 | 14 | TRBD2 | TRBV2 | TGTGCCAGCAGCAAACTGACTAGCACCTGGGAGCAGTACTTC | CASSKLTSTWEQYF
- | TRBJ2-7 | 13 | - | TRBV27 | TGTGCCAGCGGTGGGTCTGACCTTGGGGTGCAGTACTTC | CASGGSDLGVQYF
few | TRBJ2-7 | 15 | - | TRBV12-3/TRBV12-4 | TGTGCCAGCAGCAGCAGAAAAAGACGGAGCTACGAGCAGTACTTC | CASSSRKRRSYEQYF
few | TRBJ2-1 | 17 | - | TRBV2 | TGTGCCAGCAGTGAAGCGGGCAGGCCAGGAGGCTACAATGAGCAGTTCTTC | CASSEAGRPGGYNEQFF
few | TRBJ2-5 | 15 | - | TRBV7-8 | TGTGCCAGCAGCTTAGCGGGACTCCTCCAAGAGACCCAGTACTTC | CASSLAGLLQETQYF
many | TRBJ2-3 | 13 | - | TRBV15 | TGTGCCACCAGCAGTCTTCTCCGAGATACGCAGTATTTT | CATSSLLRDTQYF
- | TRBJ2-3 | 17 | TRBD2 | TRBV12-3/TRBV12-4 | TGTGCCAGCAGTTTAGGGGGGGGCGGGGGGCGCACAGATACGCAGTATTTT | CASSLGGGGGRTDTQYF
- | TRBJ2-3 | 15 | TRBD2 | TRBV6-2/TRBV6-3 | TGTGCCAGCAGTTTGACTAGCGGGGGGGTGAATACGCAGTATTTT | CASSLTSGGVNTQYF
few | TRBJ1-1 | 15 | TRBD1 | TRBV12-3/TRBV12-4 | TGTGCCAGCAGCCGGGGACAGTACGGGAACACTGAAGCTTTCTTT | CASSRGQYGNTEAFF
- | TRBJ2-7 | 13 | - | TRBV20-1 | TGCAGTGCCCGGGTTGGATTCAGCTACGAGCAGTACTTC | CSARVGFSYEQYF
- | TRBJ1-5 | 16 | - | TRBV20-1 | TGCAGTGCTAGAGGGCAGGGCTCACATAGCAATCAGCCCCAGCATTTT | CSARGQGSHSNQPQHF
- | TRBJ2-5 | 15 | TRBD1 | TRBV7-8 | TGTGCCAGCAGCAAAGGGGGACAGCTCCAAGAGACCCAGTACTTC | CASSKGGQLQETQYF